Below are 17 T cell receptor beta chains sequenced from a single sample in a study of CD8 T cells in Susac syndrome. Reverse transcription of about 0.5 to 1 ug RNA was performed with random hexamers. TCRdb itself ran the immunoSEQ multiplex PCR reads through MiXCR, one entry per CDR3 protein. The sample has about 240,000 distinct CDR3 sequences, almost 97% seen once; the top ten hold less than 0.11%. Sample: CD4+ T cells from PBMCs. Receptor source: a human donor with Susac syndrome.

This clonotype appeared a few times. V usage is TRBV28 and J usage is TRBJ2-3, with 7 positions matching TRBD1. V trimming: 9 bases; J trimming: 1 base; junction bases outside the gene matches: 4. The CDR3 length is 13 residues. Germline CDR1 is MDHEN and CDR2 is SYDVKM. The CDR3 sequence is CASAGQGTDTQYF. DNA of the CDR3: TGTGCCAGTGCTGGACAGGGCACAGATACGCAGTATTTT.

The chain couples TRBV29-1 to TRBJ1-2; D gene unclear. With 0 bases removed from V and 12 bases from J, the gap between germline ends came to 5 bases. CDR1 and CDR2 (germline): SQVTM, ANQGSEA. The CDR3 loop spans 9 amino acids. The CDR3 loop is CSVEDLHTF. DNA of the CDR3: TGCAGCGTTGAAGATCTTCACACCTTC.

The V gene is TRBV30, the J gene TRBJ1-1; D perhaps matches TRBD1 (6 bases). With 3 bases removed from V and 8 bases from J, the gap between germline ends came to 13 bases. CDR1 GTSNPN and CDR2 SVGIG come from the germline V gene (reference sequence). CDR3 length: 12 amino acids. CDR3 in DNA: TGTGCCTGGAGAAAGGGGGTGCGGGAAGCTTTCTTT. It encodes CAWRKGVREAFF.

The CDR3: CSGTGAAGYMNTEAFF. CDR3 nucleotides: TGCAGCGGGACCGGGGCGGCAGGGTATATGAACACTGAAGCTTTCTTT. The chain links TRBV29-1 to TRBJ1-1; weak D call: TRBD1 (5 bases). Germline CDR1 SQVTM, CDR2 ANQGSEA. V was shortened by 7 bases and J by 0 bases, with 21 bases between the two germline ends. CDR3 length equals 16 residues.

The rearrangement links TRBV4-1 to TRBJ2-3; D possibly corresponds to TRBD2 (5 bases). V dropped 0 bases and J dropped 2 bases, with 12 bases sitting between them. The CDR3 runs 16 residues. In germline, CDR1 is MGHRA, CDR2 YSYEKL. CDR3 sequence: CASSQDLLGDTDTQYF. The CDR3 DNA follows: TGCGCCAGCAGCCAAGATTTACTAGGAGACACAGATACGCAGTATTTT.

The gene calls are TRBV20-1 and TRBJ2-7, with D unresolved. The CDR3 spans 11 residues. Trimming removed 5 bases from V and 3 bases from J, with 8 bases in between. CDR1 and CDR2 (germline): DFQATT, SNEGSKA (reference sequence). CDR3 in DNA: TGCAGTGCTGGAGCCAACTACGAGCAGTACTTC. It is translated as CSAGANYEQYF.

The gene calls are TRBV9 and TRBJ2-1; 7 bases agree with TRBD1. Germline V gene data show CDR1 as SGDLS and CDR2 as YYNGEE. V shed 3 bases and J 12 bases; nucleotides not matched to a gene: 15. The length of the CDR3 is 15 residues. CDR3 amino acids: CASSAGQTNAFGQFF. In nucleotides, the CDR3 is TGTGCCAGCAGCGCGGGACAGACAAATGCTTTTGGGCAGTTCTTC.

The CDR3 nucleotides read TGTGCCAGCAGCTTCGACAGGGGGACCTACGAGCAGTACTTC. Residues: CASSFDRGTYEQYF. The chain couples TRBV7-2 to TRBJ2-7; 9 bases are a match to TRBD1. Germline values: CDR1 SGHTA, CDR2 FQGNSA. This CDR3 contains 14 residues. V was clipped by 3 bases and J by 2 bases; unmatched bases: 2.

The chain recombines TRBV7-6 with TRBJ2-7; 8 bases align to TRBD1. Per germline, CDR1 SGHVS and CDR2 FNYEAQ. J lost 0 bases, V lost 5 bases, and 6 bases had no gene match. The CDR3 loop spans 15 amino acids. The CDR3 sequence: CASSNPGGISYEQYF. For the CDR3, the DNA is TGTGCCAGCAGCAATCCAGGGGGCATCTCCTACGAGCAGTACTTC.

This rearrangement joins TRBV11-2 to TRBJ1-5; D possibly corresponds to TRBD1 (5 bases). The CDR3 runs 14 residues. The germline gives CDR1 SGHAT, CDR2 FQNNGV. V was clipped by 5 bases and J by 6 bases, with 14 bases between them. The CDR3: CASSPRGRGQPQHF. The CDR3 coding sequence is TGTGCCAGCAGCCCCCGGGGCCGGGGTCAGCCCCAGCATTTT.

This sequence joins TRBV5-1 and TRBJ1-1; D remains unclear. The V end lost 3 bases, the J end lost 3 bases, and 9 bases lay between the germline ends. Germline V CDR1 and CDR2: SGHRS, YFSETQ. This CDR3 comprises 13 residues. In DNA form, the CDR3 reads TGCGCCAGCAGCTCCCCGGCGGACACTGAAGCTTTCTTT. It specifies CASSSPADTEAFF. The full variable domain, rest sourced from reference TRBV5-1 and TRBJ1-1, is KAGVTQTPRYLIKTRGQQVTLSCSPISGHRSVSWYQQTPGQGLQFLFEYFSETQRNKGNFPGRFSGRQFSNSRSEMNVSTLELGDSALYLCASSSPADTEAFFGQGTRLTVV.

The rearrangement links TRBV9 to TRBJ1-1; maybe TRBD1 (5 bases). The V end lost 4 bases, the J end lost 0 bases, and 13 bases lay between the germline ends. The CDR3 loop spans 15 amino acids. CDR1 is SGDLS and CDR2 is YYNGEE in the germline V gene. The CDR3 is CASSPSTVMNTEAFF. Here the CDR3 DNA reads TGTGCCAGCAGCCCATCGACAGTTATGAACACTGAAGCTTTCTTT.

The genes are TRBV12-3 or TRBV12-4 and TRBJ1-5; no clear D gene. V lost 2 bases and J 3 bases, leaving 20 bases between the germline ends. The CDR3 length is 18 residues. The CDR3 here is CASSLSTLDNTLNQPQHF. Here the CDR3 DNA reads TGTGCCAGCAGTTTAAGTACTCTGGATAATACCCTCAATCAGCCCCAGCATTTT.

The gene calls are TRBV6-5 and TRBJ1-5; D remains unclear. The CDR3 totals 13 residues. CDR1 is MNHEY, CDR2 SVGAGI, per germline. V was shortened by 0 bases and J by 6 bases, with 6 bases between the two germline ends. The CDR3 is CASSYSGSQPQHF. The CDR3 coding sequence is TGTGCCAGCAGTTACTCGGGTAGTCAGCCCCAGCATTTT.

This chain connects TRBV20-1 to TRBJ2-1; D unclear. The CDR3 sequence is 13 residues long. Germline V gene sequence: CDR1 DFQATT, CDR2 SNEGSKA (reference sequence). V lost 0 bases to trimming and J lost 5 bases, with 8 bases between them. CDR3 bases: TGCAGTGCTAGAGAGGACGGAAACAATGAGCAGTTCTTC. Encoded protein: CSAREDGNNEQFF.

The chain recombines TRBV11-2 with TRBJ2-1; 8 bases fit TRBD2. CDR1 SGHAT and CDR2 FQNNGV come from the germline V gene. V lost 2 bases, J lost 8 bases, and 8 bases stayed unmatched. This CDR3 has 15 amino acids. CDR3 bases: TGTGCCAGCAGCTTATCCGGGAGGGCCCTCGATGAGCAGTTCTTC. Translated: CASSLSGRALDEQFF. The full variable domain, with the rest looked up from reference TRBV11-2 and TRBJ2-1, is EAGVAQSPRYKIIEKRQSVAFWCNPISGHATLYWYQQILGQGPKLLIQFQNNGVVDDSQLPKDRFSAERLKGVDSTLKIQPAKLEDSAVYLCASSLSGRALDEQFFGPGTRLTVL.

The chain has TRBV20-1 and TRBJ1-1, with D perhaps matching TRBD1 (6 bases). CDR1 is DFQATT, CDR2 SNEGSKA, per germline (reference sequence). Trimming removed 5 bases from V and 0 bases from J, with 16 bases in between. The CDR3 sequence is 15 residues long. CDR3 sequence: CSALPGTSMNTEAFF. CDR3 nucleotides: TGCAGTGCTCTCCCTGGGACATCGATGAACACTGAAGCTTTCTTT.